Each of the 18 T cell receptor beta chains below was sequenced from the same sample in a study of blood T cell repertoires in COVID-19. The repertoire was sequenced with immunoSEQ multiplex PCR; TCRdb's copy has only in-frame clones and lacks some. The table shows roughly 84,000 clones, with more than 80% occurring only once. Sequenced sample: peripheral blood. These receptors originate from a woman older than 75 with acute or convalescent COVID-19.

The V gene is TRBV10-1, the J gene TRBJ2-7, with D possibly TRBD1 on 6 matching bases. The CDR3 runs to 14 residues. V lost 4 bases, J lost 7 bases, and 17 bases lay in between. CDR1 is WNHNN, CDR2 SYGVQD, per germline (reference sequence). The CDR3 region is CASSGTGTPREQYF. CDR3 in DNA: TGCGCCAGCAGTGGTACCGGGACACCCCGGGAGCAGTACTTC.

CDR3 amino acids: CASSERKGTVNTGELFF. CDR3 coding DNA: TGCGCCAGCAGTGAGCGGAAGGGGACAGTGAACACCGGGGAGCTGTTTTTT. The V and J genes are TRBV10-1 and TRBJ2-2, with 7 bases that match TRBD1. V was clipped by 2 bases and J by 1 base; unmatched bases: 7. The CDR3 has 17 residues. Germline V gene lookup returns CDR1 WNHNN and CDR2 SYGVQD (reference sequence).

The chain employs TRBV5-6 and TRBJ2-6; no definite D call. The CDR3 length is 17 residues. CDR1 and CDR2 (germline): SGHDT, YYEEEE. Deletions cut 0 bases from V and 1 base from J, with 11 bases between. The CDR3 nucleotides read TGTGCCAGCAGCTTGGAAGCCGCGCCATCTGGGGCCAACGTCCTGACTTTC. This sequence encodes CASSLEAAPSGANVLTF.

The J gene is TRBJ1-2, the V gene TRBV14, with a tentative D call TRBD1 (6 bases). V was pared by 0 bases and J by 8 bases, with 16 bases between. The CDR3 totals 15 residues. Germline CDR1 and CDR2: SGHDN and FVKESK. CDR3 region: CASSQDRQGLGGYTF. In DNA form, the CDR3 reads TGTGCCAGCAGCCAAGATCGGCAGGGGCTAGGAGGCTACACCTTC.

V gene TRBV5-4 combines with J gene TRBJ2-7, with TRBD2 matching over 9 bases. Germline lookup yields CDR1 SGHNT and CDR2 YYREEE (reference sequence). With V trimmed by 3 bases and J by 0 bases, 10 bases remained unmatched. The CDR3 is made up of 17 amino acids. CDR3 nucleotides: TGTGCCAGCAGCTCCCCCGGGCGTAGCGGGAGCTCCTACGAGCAGTACTTC. Translated, it gives CASSSPGRSGSSYEQYF.

V and J are TRBV3-1 (or the pseudogene TRBV3-2) and TRBJ1-1; 7 nucleotides match TRBD1. The CDR3 has 13 amino acids. Trimming at V came to 1 base and at J to 5 bases, leaving 1 base not matched to a gene. Germline V gene data show CDR1 as LGHDT and CDR2 as YNNKEL (reference sequence). The CDR3 is CASSQAGGTEAFF. As DNA, the CDR3 is TGTGCCAGCAGCCAAGCAGGGGGTACTGAAGCTTTCTTT.

DNA of the CDR3: TGTGCCAGCAGCAACGGCCAGGGGGCCGGAGAGCAGTACTTC. Its protein product is CASSNGQGAGEQYF. The V gene is TRBV21-1, the J gene TRBJ2-7; the listed D gene, TRBD1, was not tested against the DNA. TRBV21-1 is reported as a pseudogene. This CDR3 is built from 14 residues.

This clone was detected a few times. V gene TRBV5-1 combines with J gene TRBJ2-3; 9 bases align to TRBD2. CDR1 SGHRS and CDR2 YFSETQ come from the germline V gene. Unmatched junction bases numbered 8, after V lost 7 bases and J lost 2 bases. The CDR3 is 15 amino acids. CDR3 protein: CASSIAGAHTDTQYF. The CDR3 nucleotides are TGCGCCAGCTCTATAGCGGGGGCCCACACAGATACGCAGTATTTT.

This clone appeared a few times. J is TRBJ2-7 and V is TRBV7-2; 7 nucleotides match TRBD1. This CDR3 comprises 14 residues. Germline CDR1 and CDR2: SGHTA and FQGNSA. Trimming at V came to 5 bases and at J to 0 bases, leaving 4 bases not matched to a gene. The CDR3 nucleotides read TGTGCCAGCAGCGCGTCAGGGGGCTCCTACGAGCAGTACTTC. This translates into CASSASGGSYEQYF.

Worth noting for this clone: A junction end diverges from the germline sequence, so it may reflect a read error. The genes are TRBV28 and TRBJ1-2; 8 nucleotides agree with TRBD1. CDR1 is MDHEN and CDR2 is SYDVKM in the germline V gene. This CDR3 is built from 12 residues. CDR3 nucleotide sequence: TGTGCCAGCTCGACAGGGGCGCCGGCTACAAGCTTC. This sequence encodes CASSTGAPATSF.

V gene TRBV7-2 combines with J gene TRBJ2-1; TRBD2 matches at 8 bases. From germline, CDR1 is SGHTA and CDR2 FQGNSA. The CDR3 consists of 15 residues. V was pared by 3 bases and J by 4 bases, with 5 bases of the junction left unmatched. CDR3 residues: CASSFGGGFYNEQFF. Written as DNA, the CDR3 is TGTGCCAGCAGCTTTGGCGGGGGGTTTTACAATGAGCAGTTCTTC.

The V call is TRBV10-3, the J call TRBJ2-5, with D tentatively TRBD1 (6 bases). The CDR3 extends over 13 amino acids. Germline V gives CDR1 ENHRY, CDR2 SYGVKD. Trimming removed 6 bases at V and 5 bases at J, with 13 bases between. The CDR3 sequence: CAIRDTGSETQYF. CDR3 nucleotide sequence: TGTGCCATCAGAGACACAGGGTCGGAGACCCAGTACTTC.

About this clone: The DNA is left out, because the CDR3 cannot be placed on it with certainty; the CDR3 is given as TCRdb lists it. The CDR3: CTSSQVALGTGKETQYF. The V and J genes are TRBV1 and TRBJ2-5; the table names TRBD1, a call not compared with the DNA. TRBV1 is reported as a pseudogene. The CDR3 has 17 residues if both end residues are counted.

The chain combines TRBV19 with TRBJ2-7; a weak D match, TRBD1 (5 bases). The CDR3 runs 12 residues. Trimming stripped 5 bases from V and 5 bases from J, with 10 bases between. Germline V gene sequence: CDR1 LNHDA, CDR2 SQIVND (reference sequence). The CDR3 DNA reads as TGTGCCAGTAGTGTCGACAGAGACGAGCAGTACTTC. Translated, it gives CASSVDRDEQYF.

This rearrangement joins TRBV6-5 to TRBJ1-6, with 8 bases matching TRBD1. The CDR3 runs 15 residues. CDR1 is MNHEY and CDR2 is SVGAGI in the germline V gene. Unmatched junction bases numbered 8, after V lost 6 bases and J lost 7 bases. The CDR3 DNA reads as TGTGCCAGCAGCCCCAGGACAGGGAGGAATTCACCCCTCCACTTT. This sequence encodes CASSPRTGRNSPLHF.

This sequence joins TRBV19 and TRBJ2-5; TRBD2 agrees at 7 bases. The trim removed 5 bases at V and 8 bases at J, leaving 11 bases unmatched. CDR1 LNHDA and CDR2 SQIVND come from the germline V gene (reference sequence). This CDR3 comprises 14 residues. The CDR3 nucleotides are TGTGCCAGTAGTTCCCTAGCGGTAACCCGCACCCAGTACTTC. Protein product: CASSSLAVTRTQYF.

This chain links TRBV24-1 with TRBJ2-1; possible D gene TRBD1, 6 bases. With 2 bases removed from V and 6 bases from J, the gap between germline ends came to 16 bases. The CDR3 runs to 16 residues. Germline V gene data show CDR1 as KGHDR and CDR2 as SFDVKD. The CDR3 protein is CATSDSQGRVSNEQFF. The CDR3, as DNA: TGTGCCACCAGTGATTCACAGGGACGGGTTTCCAATGAGCAGTTCTTC.

The rearrangement uses TRBV11-2 and TRBJ2-2; 12 nucleotides line up with TRBD1. This CDR3 has 16 amino acids. The germline V gene has CDR1 SGHAT and CDR2 FQNNGV. J was trimmed by 6 bases and V by 4 bases; bases with no gene match: 6. The CDR3, as DNA: TGTGCCAGCAGCTCCGGGACAGGGGGCACGGCCGGGGAGCTGTTTTTT. This sequence encodes CASSSGTGGTAGELFF.